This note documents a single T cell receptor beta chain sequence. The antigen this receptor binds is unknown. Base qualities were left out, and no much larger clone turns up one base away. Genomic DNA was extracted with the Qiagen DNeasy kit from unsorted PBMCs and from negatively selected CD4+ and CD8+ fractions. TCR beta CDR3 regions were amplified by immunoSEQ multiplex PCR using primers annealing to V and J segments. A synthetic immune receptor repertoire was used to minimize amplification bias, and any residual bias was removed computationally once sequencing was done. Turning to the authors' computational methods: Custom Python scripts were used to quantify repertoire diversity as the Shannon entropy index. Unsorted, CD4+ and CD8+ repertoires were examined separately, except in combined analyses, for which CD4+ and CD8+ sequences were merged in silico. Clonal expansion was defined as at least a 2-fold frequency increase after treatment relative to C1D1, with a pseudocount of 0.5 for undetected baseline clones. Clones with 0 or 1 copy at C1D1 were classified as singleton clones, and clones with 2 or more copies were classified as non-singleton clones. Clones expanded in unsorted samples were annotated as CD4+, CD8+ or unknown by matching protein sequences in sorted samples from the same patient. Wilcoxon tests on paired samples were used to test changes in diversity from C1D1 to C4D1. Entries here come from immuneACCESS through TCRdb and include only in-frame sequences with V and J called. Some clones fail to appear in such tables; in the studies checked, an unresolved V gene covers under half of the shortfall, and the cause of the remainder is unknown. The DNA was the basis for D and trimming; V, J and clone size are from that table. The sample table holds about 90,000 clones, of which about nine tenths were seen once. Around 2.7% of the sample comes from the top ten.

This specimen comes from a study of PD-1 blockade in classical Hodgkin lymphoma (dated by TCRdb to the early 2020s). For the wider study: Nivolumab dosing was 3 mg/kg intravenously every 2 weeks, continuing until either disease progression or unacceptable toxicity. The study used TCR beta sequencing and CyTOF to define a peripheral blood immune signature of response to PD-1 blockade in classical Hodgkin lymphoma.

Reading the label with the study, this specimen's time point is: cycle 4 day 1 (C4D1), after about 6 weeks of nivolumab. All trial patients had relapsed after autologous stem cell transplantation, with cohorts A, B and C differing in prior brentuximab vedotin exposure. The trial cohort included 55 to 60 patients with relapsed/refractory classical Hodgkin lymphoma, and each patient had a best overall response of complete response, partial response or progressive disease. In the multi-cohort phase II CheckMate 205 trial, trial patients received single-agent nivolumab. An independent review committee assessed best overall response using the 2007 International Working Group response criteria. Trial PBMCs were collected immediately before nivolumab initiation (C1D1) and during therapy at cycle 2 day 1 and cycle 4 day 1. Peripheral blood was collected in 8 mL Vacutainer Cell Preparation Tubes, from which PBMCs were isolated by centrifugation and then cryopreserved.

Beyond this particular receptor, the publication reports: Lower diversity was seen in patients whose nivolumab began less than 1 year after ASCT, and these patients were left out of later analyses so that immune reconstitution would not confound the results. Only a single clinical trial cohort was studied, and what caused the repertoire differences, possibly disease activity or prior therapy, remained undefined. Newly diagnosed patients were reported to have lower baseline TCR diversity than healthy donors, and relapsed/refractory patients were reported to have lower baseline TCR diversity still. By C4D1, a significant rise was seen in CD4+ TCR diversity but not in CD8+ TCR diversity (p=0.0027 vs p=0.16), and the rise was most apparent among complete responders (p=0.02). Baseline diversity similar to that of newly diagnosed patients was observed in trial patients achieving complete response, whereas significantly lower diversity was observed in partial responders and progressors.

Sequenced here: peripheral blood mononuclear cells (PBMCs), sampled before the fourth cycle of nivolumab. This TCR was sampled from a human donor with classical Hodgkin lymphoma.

CDR3 region: CASSFGTGLQNEQFF. The nucleotide sequence is TGTGCCAGCAGCTTCGGGACTGGACTTCAAAATGAGCAGTTCTTC. The rearranged segments are TRBV7-3 and TRBJ2-1; TRBD2 is a possible D gene, resting on 6 matching bases. V drops 3 bases and J drops 7 bases, leaving 16 bases in between. Reading from cysteine to phenylalanine, the CDR3 counts 15 amino acids. The CDR3 DNA has 45 bases and is translated from base 1. In the germline V gene, CDR1 corresponds to SGHTA and CDR2 to FQGTGA.